This T cell receptor beta chain was retrieved from a study of blood T cell repertoires in COVID-19. The method was immunoSEQ multiplex PCR; TCRdb's version includes in-frame clones alone and lacks a portion of them. The table records 150,000 to 250,000 clones, about 95% of them present only once. Seattle patients were enrolled during active infection and followed longitudinally. The CDR3 loop spans 15 amino acids. Trimming cost V 5 bases and J 6 bases, with 20 bases left between them. The germline gives CDR1 SEHNR, CDR2 FQNEAQ (reference sequence). This TCR derives from a man in his thirties or forties with COVID-19, enrolled during active disease. Specimen: peripheral blood. V gene TRBV7-9 combines with J gene TRBJ2-7, with D perhaps TRBD1 (5 bases). The CDR3 loop is CASSAEHRSISEQYF. The CDR3 DNA reads as TGTGCCAGCAGCGCAGAACACAGGAGTATCTCCGAGCAGTACTTC. Full variable domain (missing parts from reference TRBV7-9 and TRBJ2-7): DTGVSQNPRHKITKRGQNVTFRCDPISEHNRLYWYRQTLGQGPEFLTYFQNEAQLEKSRLLSDRFSAERPKGSFSTLEIQRTEQGDSAMYLCASSAEHRSISEQYFGPGTRLTVT.